Each of the 31 T cell receptor beta chains below was sequenced from the same sample in a study of blood T cell repertoires in COVID-19. Profiled with immunoSEQ multiplex PCR; TCRdb holds only in-frame clones, not every one. Among roughly 130,000 clones listed, around 90% were seen once. The sample was peripheral blood. The receptors were gathered from a man in his sixties with COVID-19, enrolled during active disease.

This rearrangement joins TRBV25-1 to TRBJ1-2, with 8 bases fitting TRBD1. Germline trimming cut 2 bases from V and 7 bases from J; bases unmatched to any gene: 6. CDR1 is MGHDK, CDR2 SYGVNS, per germline. The CDR3 sequence is 14 residues long. CDR3: CASSEDRGASGYTF. The DNA of the CDR3 is TGTGCCAGCAGTGAAGACAGGGGAGCATCTGGCTACACCTTC.

In this sample, this clone turned up once. V is TRBV5-4 and J is TRBJ1-2; 9 bases match TRBD1. The trim removed 0 bases at V and 3 bases at J, leaving 9 bases unmatched. Looked up from germline, CDR1 is SGHNT and CDR2 is YYREEE (reference sequence). The CDR3 runs to 17 residues. CDR3 nucleotide sequence: TGTGCCAGCAGCTTGGCTCCCGGGACAGGGCGCGACTATGGCTACACCTTC. Its translation is CASSLAPGTGRDYGYTF.

This clone has a single count. V gene TRBV5-4 combines with J gene TRBJ2-1, with D tentatively TRBD2 (6 bases). CDR3 length: 13 residues. V lost 4 bases and J 3 bases, leaving 8 bases between the germline ends. CDR1 and CDR2 (germline): SGHNT, YYREEE (reference sequence). This CDR3 is CASSAGLYNEQFF. CDR3 nucleotide sequence: TGTGCCAGCAGCGCGGGACTCTACAATGAGCAGTTCTTC.

The chain has TRBV11-2 and TRBJ1-2; possible D gene TRBD1, 5 bases. Looked up from germline, CDR1 is SGHAT and CDR2 is FQNNGV. The CDR3 spans 14 residues. Trimming removed 6 bases from V and 4 bases from J, with 15 bases in between. CDR3 region: CASSPRGSFYGYTF. CDR3 DNA sequence: TGTGCCAGCAGTCCGCGGGGGTCCTTCTATGGCTACACCTTC.

The V gene is TRBV20-1, the J gene TRBJ1-1; 8 bases map to TRBD1. The CDR3 covers 11 residues. The V and J ends lost 7 bases and 11 bases, in that order; junction bases with no gene match: 9. Germline values: CDR1 DFQATT, CDR2 SNEGSKA (reference sequence). The CDR3 DNA reads as TGCAGTGGAAAGACAGGGGCAGGGGCTTTCTTT. Translated, it gives CSGKTGAGAFF.

This chain links TRBV25-1 with TRBJ1-1, with 10 bases lining up with TRBD1. The junction had 5 bases not matched to a gene; V was cut back by 3 bases and J by 7 bases. Per the germline V gene, CDR1 is MGHDK and CDR2 is SYGVNS. The CDR3 contains 14 residues. CDR3 sequence (DNA): TGTGCCAGCAGTGAGCCGGGACAGGGGCGTGAAGCTTTCTTT. Protein product: CASSEPGQGREAFF.

The chain joins TRBV11-2 to TRBJ2-4, with TRBD2 matching over 7 bases. The V segment lost 5 bases and the J segment 5 bases; nucleotides outside the gene matches: 3. Germline V gene sequence: CDR1 SGHAT, CDR2 FQNNGV. This CDR3 region has 13 residues. The CDR3 DNA sequence: TGTGCCAGCAGCCTAAGCGGGGAAAACATTCAGTACTTC. Protein: CASSLSGENIQYF.

The V gene is TRBV28, the J gene TRBJ1-1; 8 bases align to TRBD1. J lost 1 base, V lost 5 bases, and 12 bases had no gene match. The CDR3 is made up of 17 amino acids. Germline V lookup: CDR1 MDHEN, CDR2 SYDVKM. CDR3 bases: TGTGCCAGCAGTCCACACGCAGGGGGCGCGGGGAACACTGAAGCTTTCTTT. Its translation is CASSPHAGGAGNTEAFF. Full variable domain (missing parts from reference TRBV28 and TRBJ1-1): DVKVTQSSRYLVKRTGEKVFLECVQDMDHENMFWYRQDPGLGLRLIYFSYDVKMKEKGDIPEGYSVSREKKERFSLILESASTNQTSMYLCASSPHAGGAGNTEAFFGQGTRLTVV.

V usage is TRBV9 and J usage is TRBJ1-2, with TRBD1 identical over 9 bases. Per germline, CDR1 SGDLS and CDR2 YYNGEE. This CDR3 comprises 14 residues. Trimming at V came to 4 bases and at J to 4 bases, leaving 5 bases not matched to a gene. Written as DNA, the CDR3 is TGTGCCAGCAGCCCTAGGACAGGGGTCTATGGCTACACCTTC. It yields the protein CASSPRTGVYGYTF.

This clone was seen only once. This chain links TRBV18 with TRBJ2-3, with TRBD2 identical over 9 bases. Per germline, CDR1 KGHSH and CDR2 LQKENI. The length of the CDR3 is 20 residues. The V gene end was trimmed by 5 bases and the J gene end by 0 bases; junction bases not matched to a gene: 18. In DNA, the CDR3 is TGTGCCAGCTCATTCGTTCGGCCGCGGGAGGGATTCTATAGCACAGATACGCAGTATTTT. Translating gives CASSFVRPREGFYSTDTQYF.

The V and J genes are TRBV5-1 and TRBJ1-5; 10 nucleotides agree with TRBD1. Trimming removed 7 bases from V and 0 bases from J; junction bases left unmatched: 7. This CDR3 has 16 residues. Looked up from germline, CDR1 is SGHRS and CDR2 is YFSETQ. This chain's CDR3 is CASRPGTGVSNQPQHF. The CDR3, as DNA: TGCGCCAGCCGTCCCGGGACAGGGGTTAGCAATCAGCCCCAGCATTTT.

The chain links TRBV10-1 to TRBJ2-5; 7 bases match TRBD2. The CDR3 contains 14 residues. With 2 bases clipped from V and 2 bases from J, the junction kept 2 bases outside the gene matches. From germline, CDR1 is WNHNN and CDR2 SYGVQD (reference sequence). The CDR3 sequence is CASSERGEQETQYF. The DNA for the CDR3 is TGCGCCAGCAGTGAGCGGGGGGAACAAGAGACCCAGTACTTC.

The genes are TRBV11-3 and TRBJ2-5; D not resolved. The CDR3 contains 13 residues. Germline V gene sequence: CDR1 SGHNT, CDR2 YENEEA. Deletions cut 1 base from V and 2 bases from J, with 5 bases between. In nucleotides, the CDR3 is TGTGCCAGCAGCTTAGCACAGCAAGAGACCCAGTACTTC. This sequence encodes CASSLAQQETQYF.

In DNA form, the CDR3 reads TGTGCCAGCAGCCCGCCAGGAGGCCTCTCGTACAATGAGCAGTTCTTC. This gives the protein CASSPPGGLSYNEQFF. This rearrangement joins TRBV7-2 to TRBJ2-1; D is perhaps TRBD2 (5 bases). The CDR3 extends over 16 amino acids. Per the germline V gene, CDR1 is SGHTA and CDR2 is FQGNSA. Trimming removed 5 bases at V and 4 bases at J, with 18 bases between.

The chain recombines TRBV27 with TRBJ1-2; 8 bases fit TRBD1. The V gene's germline CDR1 is MNHEY and CDR2 SMNVEV (reference sequence). This CDR3 spans 15 amino acids. With V trimmed by 5 bases and J by 8 bases, 13 bases remained unmatched. The CDR3 DNA sequence: TGTGCCAGCAGTCTCTCCGGGACAGGAAATTTGGGCTACACCTTC. The encoded protein is CASSLSGTGNLGYTF.

CDR3 residues: CASSLQRESGELFF. For the CDR3, the DNA is TGTGCCAGCAGTTTACAACGGGAGTCCGGGGAGCTGTTTTTT. The chain recombines TRBV27 with TRBJ2-2, with D perhaps matching TRBD2 (6 bases). From germline, CDR1 is MNHEY and CDR2 SMNVEV (reference sequence). CDR3 size: 14 residues. V dropped 2 bases and J dropped 6 bases, with 10 bases sitting between them.

The chain joins TRBV6-5 to TRBJ1-4, with a tentative D call TRBD1 (5 bases). The CDR3 totals 13 residues. From germline, CDR1 is MNHEY and CDR2 SVGAGI. With 7 bases removed from V and 7 bases from J, the gap between germline ends came to 13 bases. CDR3 sequence: CASKGTASEKLFF. DNA for the CDR3: TGTGCCAGCAAAGGGACTGCGAGTGAAAAACTGTTTTTT.

The chain joins TRBV30 to TRBJ1-2; D perhaps matches TRBD1 (5 bases). The V gene lost 0 bases and the J gene lost 4 bases, with 12 bases spanning the gap. The germline V gene encodes CDR1 GTSNPN and CDR2 SVGIG (reference sequence). The CDR3 is 14 residues long. CDR3 coding DNA: TGTGCCTGGAGTGTGGGGGGACGAGTCTATGGCTACACCTTC. Translated, it gives CAWSVGGRVYGYTF.

The chain couples TRBV5-1 to TRBJ1-2; D is unclear. Per germline, CDR1 SGHRS and CDR2 YFSETQ. The CDR3 extends over 15 amino acids. V was cut by 0 bases and J by 2 bases, with 11 bases left in between. The CDR3, as DNA: TGCGCCAGCAGCTTGGGCACCCAAGAGAACTATGGCTACACCTTC. Protein: CASSLGTQENYGYTF.

The chain couples TRBV11-3 to TRBJ2-5; 7 nucleotides match TRBD2. CDR1 is SGHNT and CDR2 is YENEEA in the germline V gene. The trim removed 2 bases at V and 1 base at J, leaving 4 bases unmatched. There are 15 residues in the CDR3. The CDR3: CASSLLGGIQETQYF. CDR3 in DNA: TGTGCCAGCAGCTTACTGGGAGGGATCCAAGAGACCCAGTACTTC. Full variable domain (missing parts from reference TRBV11-3 and TRBJ2-5): EAGVVQSPRYKIIEKKQPVAFWCNPISGHNTLYWYLQNLGQGPELLIRYENEEAVDDSQLPKDRFSAERLKGVDSTLKIQPAELGDSAVYLCASSLLGGIQETQYFGPGTRLLVL.

This clone was counted a single time. The rearrangement links TRBV7-2 to TRBJ1-1; 7 nucleotides line up with TRBD1. The germline CDR1 and CDR2 sequences are SGHTA and FQGNSA. The CDR3 totals 13 residues. V was clipped by 6 bases and J by 3 bases; unmatched bases: 4. The CDR3 loop reads CASRSTGDTEAFF. CDR3 nucleotide sequence: TGTGCCAGCAGGTCTACAGGGGACACTGAAGCTTTCTTT.

This chain joins TRBV4-2 and TRBJ2-1; 8 positions agree with TRBD1. Germline V gene sequence: CDR1 LGHNA, CDR2 YNFKEQ. V lost 0 bases, J lost 8 bases, and 9 bases stayed unmatched. This CDR3 has 16 residues. CDR3 sequence reads: CASSQDGQGAGYEQFF. The CDR3, as DNA: TGTGCCAGCAGCCAAGATGGGCAGGGGGCGGGGTATGAGCAGTTCTTC.

The chain carries TRBV19 and TRBJ2-4; the D gene is possibly TRBD1 (6 bases). The CDR3 runs to 15 residues. Germline V gives CDR1 LNHDA, CDR2 SQIVND (reference sequence). Deletions cut 3 bases from V and 5 bases from J, with 14 bases between. CDR3 nucleotides: TGTGCCAGTAGTATCACAGGGTTTCGTGAAAACATTCAGTACTTC. This gives the protein CASSITGFRENIQYF.

V and J are TRBV15 and TRBJ2-5, with 8 bases that match TRBD2. Germline loops: CDR1 LNHNV, CDR2 YYDKDF (reference sequence). With V trimmed by 0 bases and J by 5 bases, 8 bases remained unmatched. This CDR3 is 16 amino acids long. The CDR3 DNA sequence: TGTGCCACCAGCAGAGAAGTAGCAGCGGGAGATGAGACCCAGTACTTC. It is translated as CATSREVAAGDETQYF.

CDR3 sequence: CASSPYQGDREYEQYF. CDR3 DNA: TGCGCCAGCAGCCCATACCAGGGGGACAGGGAGTACGAGCAGTACTTC. The chain has TRBV4-1 and TRBJ2-7; 9 bases fit TRBD1. The germline gives CDR1 MGHRA, CDR2 YSYEKL. The CDR3 contains 16 residues. J was trimmed by 4 bases and V by 4 bases; bases with no gene match: 11.

This clone was observed a few times. This chain uses TRBV2 with TRBJ1-4; TRBD1 might be the D (6 bases). The CDR3 extends over 17 amino acids. Trimming removed 3 bases at V and 5 bases at J, with 19 bases between. The germline V gene encodes CDR1 SNHLY and CDR2 FYNNEI. The CDR3 loop reads CASSESTGNWPNEKLFF. DNA for the CDR3: TGTGCCAGCAGTGAGAGTACAGGGAATTGGCCCAATGAAAAACTGTTTTTT.

The V and J genes are TRBV19 and TRBJ2-7; 12 bases fit TRBD2. Germline V gene sequence: CDR1 LNHDA, CDR2 SQIVND (reference sequence). Unmatched junction bases numbered 1, after V lost 8 bases and J lost 2 bases. This CDR3 contains 13 residues. The DNA of the CDR3 is TGTGCCAGTGGACTAGCGGGAACCTACGAGCAGTACTTC. Translated, it gives CASGLAGTYEQYF.

The V and J genes are TRBV5-1 and TRBJ1-2, with 10 bases matching TRBD1. Losses at the gene ends were 7 bases for V and 4 bases for J; bases not matched to a gene: 4. Germline V lookup: CDR1 SGHRS, CDR2 YFSETQ. The CDR3 is 13 residues long. CDR3 in DNA: TGCGCCAGCGACAGGGGGCAGGGCTATGGCTACACCTTC. Translation gives CASDRGQGYGYTF. The variable domain in full, completed from reference TRBV5-1 and TRBJ1-2, reads KAGVTQTPRYLIKTRGQQVTLSCSPISGHRSVSWYQQTPGQGLQFLFEYFSETQRNKGNFPGRFSGRQFSNSRSEMNVSTLELGDSALYLCASDRGQGYGYTFGSGTRLTVV.

This chain joins TRBV28 and TRBJ2-7; a possible D gene is TRBD2 (6 bases). The CDR3 runs to 15 residues. Germline loops: CDR1 MDHEN, CDR2 SYDVKM. V lost 2 bases and J lost 2, with 13 bases in between. CDR3 nucleotide sequence: TGTGCCAGCAGTTTAGGAGGGAAGGGACCCTACGAGCAGTACTTC. Encoded protein: CASSLGGKGPYEQYF.

The rearrangement uses TRBV5-1 and TRBJ2-7; 10 nucleotides match TRBD1. With V trimmed by 7 bases and J by 0 bases, 16 bases remained unmatched. The CDR3 length is 18 residues. The germline gives CDR1 SGHRS, CDR2 YFSETQ. The DNA for the CDR3 is TGCGCCAGCTCCCCGAGGACAGGGGGGTGGAGGAGCTCCTACGAGCAGTACTTC. As protein: CASSPRTGGWRSSYEQYF.

CDR3 protein: CASSQKVSERAKNIQYF. CDR3 in DNA: TGTGCCAGCAGCCAAAAGGTGTCCGAGAGGGCCAAAAACATTCAGTACTTC. V gene TRBV4-2 combines with J gene TRBJ2-4; D gene uncertain. The CDR3 spans 17 residues. Germline CDR1 LGHNA, CDR2 YNFKEQ. Trimming removed 2 bases at V and 1 base at J, with 15 bases between.